The 15 T cell receptor beta chains reported below all come from one sample, sequenced in a study of blood T cell repertoires in COVID-19. Using immunoSEQ multiplex PCR, the repertoire was profiled, and TCRdb retains in-frame clones only, with some absent. This table holds 200,000 to 250,000 clones, under 85% found once. The sample was peripheral blood. These receptors came from a human donor in a cohort sampled during active COVID-19.

The rearrangement links TRBV7-2 to TRBJ2-1, with TRBD2 matching over 13 bases. The CDR3 extends over 17 amino acids. J gave up 4 bases and V 5 bases, and 8 bases lay outside the gene matches. Per the germline V gene, CDR1 is SGHTA and CDR2 is FQGNSA. CDR3 sequence (DNA): TGTGCCAGCAGCCCGAGGACTAGCGGGGGAAAATACAATGAGCAGTTCTTC. The encoded protein is CASSPRTSGGKYNEQFF.

The gene calls are TRBV7-2 and TRBJ2-5; the match to TRBD2 covers 9 bases. Unmatched junction bases numbered 8, after V lost 1 base and J lost 5 bases. Germline V gene data show CDR1 as SGHTA and CDR2 as FQGNSA. The CDR3 length is 16 residues. CDR3 in amino acids: CASSLVGGGAQETQYF. The CDR3 DNA is TGTGCCAGCAGCTTAGTGGGCGGGGGGGCTCAGGAGACCCAGTACTTC.

This clone was seen a single time. The junction differs from germline at one of its ends, possibly a read error. This chain joins TRBV7-7 and TRBJ2-7; unclear D gene. The length of the CDR3 is 14 residues. Germline V gene sequence: CDR1 SSHAT, CDR2 FNYEAQ (reference sequence). CDR3 nucleotides: TGTGCTAGCAGCTTATCCGTCGGGTCCCTCGAGCAGTACTTC. This translates into CASSLSVGSLEQYF.

This rearrangement joins TRBV6-5 to TRBJ2-7, with a weak D call TRBD2 (6 bases). The CDR3 is made up of 15 amino acids. V dropped 7 bases and J dropped 0 bases, with 16 bases sitting between them. The germline V gene has CDR1 MNHEY and CDR2 SVGAGI. CDR3 in amino acids: CASNLIGGTSYEQYF. The CDR3 bases are TGTGCCAGCAATCTTATAGGAGGGACCTCCTACGAGCAGTACTTC.

This sequence joins TRBV13 and TRBJ1-1; D is perhaps TRBD1 (6 bases). The germline V gene has CDR1 PRHDT and CDR2 FYEKMQ (reference sequence). The CDR3 consists of 14 residues. Trimming removed 4 bases at V and 1 base at J, with 10 bases between. CDR3 loop: CASSWGRPNTEAFF. The DNA for the CDR3 is TGTGCCAGCAGCTGGGGGCGGCCGAACACTGAAGCTTTCTTT. Looking up the rest from reference TRBV13 and TRBJ1-1 gives the full variable domain: AAGVIQSPRHLIKEKRETATLKCYPIPRHDTVYWYQQGPGQDPQFLISFYEKMQSDKGSIPDRFSAQQFSDYHSELNMSSLELGDSALYFCASSWGRPNTEAFFGQGTRLTVV.

This clone was observed a single time. The chain recombines TRBV7-9 with TRBJ2-1, with TRBD2 identical over 16 bases. Trimming at V came to 4 bases and at J to 7 bases, leaving 4 bases not matched to a gene. Germline V gene data show CDR1 as SEHNR and CDR2 as FQNEAQ (reference sequence). The length of the CDR3 is 16 residues. The CDR3 bases are TGTGCCAGCAGCTATCCGGGACTAGCGGGAGGGAATGAGCAGTTCTTC. This gives the protein CASSYPGLAGGNEQFF.

The chain is built from TRBV29-1 and TRBJ1-2, with TRBD1 as a possible D gene (5 bases). This CDR3 has 11 amino acids. Germline CDR1 reads SQVTM; CDR2 reads ANQGSEA. V was clipped by 2 bases and J by 5 bases, with 6 bases between them. In DNA form, the CDR3 reads TGCAGCGTTGAAAGGGGTTATGGCTACACCTTC. This gives the protein CSVERGYGYTF.

The chain employs TRBV5-4 and TRBJ2-7; TRBD2 matches at 11 bases. The CDR3 consists of 16 residues. Trimming cost V 0 bases and J 6 bases; bases outside gene matches: 8. Germline V CDR1 and CDR2: SGHNT, YYREEE (reference sequence). CDR3 in DNA: TGTGCCAGCAGCTTGGACTCTAGCGGGAGGAGTCGCGAGCAGTACTTC. Its protein is CASSLDSSGRSREQYF. The full variable domain, rest sourced from reference TRBV5-4 and TRBJ2-7, is ETGVTQSPTHLIKTRGQQVTLRCSSQSGHNTVSWYQQALGQGPQFIFQYYREEENGRGNFPPRFSGLQFPNYSSELNVNALELDDSALYLCASSLDSSGRSREQYFGPGTRLTVT.

The chain couples TRBV13 to TRBJ2-7; D gene ambiguous. The CDR3 runs 12 residues. Trimming stripped 2 bases from V and 5 bases from J, with 7 bases between. Germline assignment: CDR1 PRHDT and CDR2 FYEKMQ (reference sequence). The chain's CDR3 is CASSLLINEQYF. CDR3 nucleotide sequence: TGTGCCAGCAGCTTATTAATAAACGAGCAGTACTTC.

The chain is built from TRBV28 and TRBJ1-6; D not certain. With 7 bases removed from V and 7 bases from J, the gap between germline ends came to 17 bases. CDR1 and CDR2 from the germline V gene are MDHEN and SYDVKM. This CDR3 region has 15 residues. CDR3 in DNA: TGTGCCAGCATTAGCCCCGCCGGAGGGAATTCACCCCTCCACTTT. The encoded protein is CASISPAGGNSPLHF.

The V and J genes are TRBV10-1 and TRBJ2-3; 11 bases align to TRBD2. J lost 1 base, V lost 6 bases, and 6 bases had no gene match. The CDR3 is made up of 16 amino acids. Germline loops: CDR1 WNHNN, CDR2 SYGVQD (reference sequence). The CDR3 here is CASSFSSGGRTDTQYF. In DNA form, the CDR3 reads TGCGCCAGCAGCTTTTCTAGCGGGGGGCGCACAGATACGCAGTATTTT.

The rearrangement uses TRBV5-6 and TRBJ2-1, with D possibly TRBD2 on 6 matching bases. Between the trimmed V and J ends, which lost 1 base and 4 bases, there was a span of 18 bases. Germline CDR1 reads SGHDT; CDR2 reads YYEEEE. This CDR3 has 17 amino acids. CDR3 DNA sequence: TGTGCCAGCAGCTTGCGTGGCGGGCTAGCGTTATACAATGAGCAGTTCTTC. The encoded protein is CASSLRGGLALYNEQFF.

The rearrangement joins TRBV15 to TRBJ2-1, with 8 bases matching TRBD2. Germline V gene sequence: CDR1 LNHNV, CDR2 YYDKDF (reference sequence). V lost 3 bases to trimming and J lost 1 base; unmatched junction nucleotides: 5. The length of the CDR3 is 16 residues. The CDR3 DNA sequence: TGTGCCACCAGCAGTCCAGTAGCGGGGTCCTACAATGAGCAGTTCTTC. It codes for CATSSPVAGSYNEQFF.

The chain is built from TRBV14 and TRBJ2-1; 7 bases are a match to TRBD1. This CDR3 has 15 residues. Germline V CDR1 and CDR2: SGHDN, FVKESK. J lost 7 bases, V lost 1 base, and 7 bases had no gene match. The CDR3 DNA reads as TGTGCCAGCAGCCAAGGGAAGGGGGCGCGGAATGAGCAGTTCTTC. This translates into CASSQGKGARNEQFF.

The CDR3 region has the DNA TGTGCCAGCTCACCGAAACAGGGAGGGGGCTATGGCTACACCTTC. Translating gives CASSPKQGGGYGYTF. This chain connects TRBV18 to TRBJ1-2; D is possibly TRBD1 (6 bases). The CDR3 runs to 15 residues. The germline CDR1 and CDR2 sequences are KGHSH and LQKENI. Trimming removed 3 bases from V and 4 bases from J, with 15 bases in between.